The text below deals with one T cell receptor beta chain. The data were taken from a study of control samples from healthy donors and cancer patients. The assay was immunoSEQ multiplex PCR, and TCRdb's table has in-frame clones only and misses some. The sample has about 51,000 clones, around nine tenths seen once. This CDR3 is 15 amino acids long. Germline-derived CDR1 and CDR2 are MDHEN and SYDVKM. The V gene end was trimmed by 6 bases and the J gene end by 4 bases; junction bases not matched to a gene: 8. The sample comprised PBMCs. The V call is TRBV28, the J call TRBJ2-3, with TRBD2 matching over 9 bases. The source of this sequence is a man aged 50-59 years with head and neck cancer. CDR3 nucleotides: TGTGCCAGCAGCATTAGCGGGAGAATGGCAGATACGCAGTATTTT. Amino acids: CASSISGRMADTQYF.